This TCR beta chain was identified in a study of shared clonotypes between healthy human individuals (dated by TCRdb to the early 2020s). At the level of the whole study: The cohort comprised a couple of women and a few men aged 18 to 49 years. Each donor's leukapheresis produced roughly between roughly 0.85 and 10 billion PBMCs. For each donor, CD4 naive and CD4 memory were each run on three plates, CD8 naive on two plates, and CD8 memory on one plate. To estimate repertoire size and how much clonotypes are shared between individuals, the study performed deep sequencing of blood TCR repertoires from a handful of healthy adults. Libraries were prepared and TCR repertoires were sequenced by different laboratories using diverse techniques, in order to increase sequencing depth and limit assay-specific biases. Here is what the overall study found, with its caveats: Across a few donors, roughly 5.4% of naive CD4, roughly 3.8% of naive CD8, about 2.3% of memory CD4, and roughly 0.41% of memory CD8 clonotypes were shared. The small number of donors limited the genetic and exposure-history diversity represented. Pairwise subsampling indicated that sequencing depth was expected to affect the degree of clonotype sharing among donors. Incomplete sequencing was indicated by rarefaction of sorted-subset datasets, despite the large sequencing depth. Sampling was restricted to blood, and TCR repertoires in tissue are likely to differ from TCR repertoires in blood. Compared with non-shared clonotypes, the clonotypes found in all four sorted-subset donors had higher generation probabilities. Naive subsets generally had larger estimated clonotype richness than memory subsets did.

The donors were healthy, HIV-negative adults who had no recently reported acute infections or vaccinations. All donors were Caucasian adults living in Nashville, Tennessee, USA. CD4+ T cells were enriched through magnetic negative selection, after which naive cells were positively selected on CD45RA and the remaining negative fraction served as the memory subset. Blood was collected by leukapheresis, and PBMCs were isolated by Ficoll-Histopaque density gradient centrifugation and then cryopreserved in liquid nitrogen vapor phase. Analytical flow cytometry was used to check the purity and quantity of each magnetically sorted T cell population. Genomic DNA was isolated from every sorted fraction and measured by UV absorbance on a Nanodrop 2000c. TCR CDR3 regions were amplified from genomic DNA by multiplex PCR using the deep immunoSEQ assay. Extracted genomic DNA from each cell subset was distributed evenly across all wells of several immunoSEQ 96-well plates, and each plate was treated as a replicate. For sorted subsets, approximately 190 ng genomic DNA, equal to about 30,000 T cell genomes, was loaded into each replicate PCR. Purified libraries were measured with a Qubit 3.0 fluorometer, size-checked on a Bioanalyzer 2100, and measured again with the KAPA Library Quantification kit. A separate single-read 150-cycle Illumina NextSeq 550 flow cell was used to sequence each immunoSEQ 96-well plate. Regarding the original processing steps: Because the immunoSEQ output included only junctional sequences and no quality scores, the filtering could not be the same as the filtering used for full-length reads. To assign V/J genes and CDR3, sequences were annotated against IMGT germline references using PyIR, a Python wrapper for IgBLAST v1.9. Reads with weak V/J assignments (E-value above 1e-6), missing CDR3, stop codons, out-of-frame junctions, or ambiguous translated residues were removed. V3J clonotypes were defined as sequences sharing the same inferred V gene, J gene, and CDR3 amino acid sequence. Percentage overlap between repertoires was calculated by dividing the number of shared unique clonotypes by the size of the smaller repertoire. Three approaches were used to assess repertoire richness: RTK rarefaction, the Chao1 estimator, and Recon v2.1 estimates of unobserved clonotypes. Generation probabilities for all TCRbeta clonotypes obtained by the gDNA method from a handful of donors were computed using OLGA. This is the immuneACCESS table as TCRdb keeps it, with only in-frame sequences that have V and J called. A part of the clones is gone; compared with another copy, unresolved V genes explain less than half, and the rest is unexplained. The V and J calls and the clone size are those of that table, but D and trimming were determined from the DNA. This sample comprises over a million clones, around 78% of them detected only once. The ten biggest clones cover roughly 0.57% of the sample.

This clone was detected only a few times. Its specific antigen is unknown. Nothing much larger sits one base from this clone, and base qualities are not available. The junction carries 13 bases between V and J, which are trimmed by 5 bases and 2 bases respectively. The germline V gene (reference sequence) provides CDR1 SEHNR and CDR2 FQNEAQ. The CDR3 starts with the cysteine, ends with the phenylalanine, and has 15 residues. The sequence is cut down to CDR3 DNA, 45 bases in frame from base 1. The sequence links TRBV7-9 to TRBJ2-1, with a tentative D gene TRBD1 over 6 matching bases. This TCR was sampled from a man younger than 30 in good health. Some clones in this sample may be carry-over from other donors' samples. The source material was memory CD4+ T cells from PBMCs. Taken with the paper, the label for cell subset or site translates to: CD45RA-negative fraction. The encoded CDR3 is CASSVDGTTYNEQFF. The bases read TGTGCCAGCAGCGTAGACGGGACAACCTACAATGAGCAGTTCTTC.